A selection of T cell receptor beta chains follows, all from one sample in a study of cytomegalovirus exposure and HLA in healthy donors. Clones were read by immunoSEQ multiplex PCR, and TCRdb kept only the in-frame ones, dropping some. The sample contains about 160,000 clones, roughly 72% of which appear only once. Sequences were obtained from PBMCs. These receptors originate from a man aged 40-49 years in good health and CMV-seropositive. The CDR3 runs from the conserved cysteine through the conserved F or W. Fields, in order: clone size, V gene, D gene, J gene, CDR3 DNA, CDR3 protein. A D gene is named only where the DNA matches it firmly. Clone size appears in some rows only: once, few, many, or a class for an expanded clone.

clone_size: few; v_call: TRBV5-4; d_call: NA; j_call: TRBJ1-6; cdr3_nt: TGTGCCAGCAGCTTGAGGTCAGGGGATTCACCCCTCCACTTT; cdr3_aa: CASSLRSGDSPLHF
clone_size: few; v_call: TRBV2; d_call: TRBD2; j_call: TRBJ2-5; cdr3_nt: TGTGCCAGCATGGCGAGCGGGCGGGGGGAGACCCAGTACTTC; cdr3_aa: CASMASGRGETQYF
clone_size: NA; v_call: TRBV7-3; d_call: TRBD2; j_call: TRBJ2-3; cdr3_nt: TGTGCCAGCAGCTTGGGGAGCGGGAAGGATACGCAGTATTTT; cdr3_aa: CASSLGSGKDTQYF
clone_size: NA; v_call: TRBV5-1; d_call: NA; j_call: TRBJ2-7; cdr3_nt: TGCGCCAGCAGCTTGGGGCAGGGGATCAGGTACGAGCAGTACTTC; cdr3_aa: CASSLGQGIRYEQYF
clone_size: NA; v_call: TRBV4-2; d_call: TRBD1; j_call: TRBJ1-5; cdr3_nt: TGTGCCAGCAGCCAAGACGGGACAGGGGGCGCCGATCAGCCCCAGCATTTT; cdr3_aa: CASSQDGTGGADQPQHF
clone_size: few; v_call: TRBV27; d_call: NA; j_call: TRBJ2-7; cdr3_nt: TGTGCCAGCAGTTTCCGGGAATCCTACGAGCAGTACTTC; cdr3_aa: CASSFRESYEQYF
clone_size: NA; v_call: TRBV13; d_call: TRBD1; j_call: TRBJ2-5; cdr3_nt: TGCGCCAGCAGCCCCTGGGACAGCCAAGAGACCCAGTACTTC; cdr3_aa: CASSPWDSQETQYF
clone_size: NA; v_call: TRBV6-5; d_call: NA; j_call: TRBJ2-7; cdr3_nt: TGTGCCAGCAAACATTACTACGAGCAGTACTTC; cdr3_aa: CASKHYYEQYF
clone_size: few; v_call: TRBV5-1; d_call: TRBD1; j_call: TRBJ2-2; cdr3_nt: TGCGCCAGCAGGTCACAACCACAGGGGACAACCGGGGAGCTGTTTTTT; cdr3_aa: CASRSQPQGTTGELFF
clone_size: NA; v_call: TRBV6-4; d_call: NA; j_call: TRBJ2-7; cdr3_nt: TGTGCCAGCAGTAAAGAGTCCTCCTACGAGCAGTACTTC; cdr3_aa: CASSKESSYEQYF
clone_size: NA; v_call: TRBV5-6; d_call: NA; j_call: TRBJ2-7; cdr3_nt: TGTGCCAGCAGCTTAGGAGGCGAGCAGTACTTC; cdr3_aa: CASSLGGEQYF
clone_size: NA; v_call: TRBV6-5; d_call: NA; j_call: TRBJ1-4; cdr3_nt: TGTGCGGAAGGGGGGAGGGATGAAAAACTGTTTTTT; cdr3_aa: CAEGGRDEKLFF
clone_size: once; v_call: TRBV2; d_call: TRBD2; j_call: TRBJ2-1; cdr3_nt: TGTGCCCTGCTAGCGGGGGCGGGTGAGCAGTTCTTC; cdr3_aa: CALLAGAGEQFF
clone_size: NA; v_call: TRBV9; d_call: TRBD1; j_call: TRBJ1-3; cdr3_nt: TGTGCCAGCAGCGTAGGACAGGGCTTGGGAAACACCATATATTTT; cdr3_aa: CASSVGQGLGNTIYF
clone_size: NA; v_call: TRBV14; d_call: TRBD2; j_call: TRBJ2-6; cdr3_nt: TGTGCCAGCAGCCAAGACGGCGGGGGGGCCTGGTCTGGGGCCAACGTCCTGACTTTC; cdr3_aa: CASSQDGGGAWSGANVLTF
clone_size: NA; v_call: TRBV5-1; d_call: NA; j_call: TRBJ2-1; cdr3_nt: TGCGCCAGCAGCTTGGTTTCGGGTCGCAATGAGCAGTTCTTC; cdr3_aa: CASSLVSGRNEQFF
clone_size: NA; v_call: TRBV7-8; d_call: NA; j_call: TRBJ2-7; cdr3_nt: TGTGCCAGCAGCTCCCCGGGACGGGGGAAGAGCGAGCAGTACTTC; cdr3_aa: CASSSPGRGKSEQYF
clone_size: NA; v_call: TRBV7-6; d_call: NA; j_call: TRBJ1-1; cdr3_nt: TGTGCCAGCAGCCAATTCGTCGCGGGGGCGGGAGGTACTGAAGCTTTCTTT; cdr3_aa: CASSQFVAGAGGTEAFF
clone_size: NA; v_call: TRBV6-1; d_call: NA; j_call: TRBJ1-6; cdr3_nt: TGTGCCAGCAGTGAACTGCTCCAGGGAACCAATTCACCCCTCCACTTT; cdr3_aa: CASSELLQGTNSPLHF
clone_size: few; v_call: TRBV2; d_call: NA; j_call: TRBJ1-5; cdr3_nt: TGTGCCAGCAGACCGGACACCACACTGCATCAGCCCCAGCATTTT; cdr3_aa: CASRPDTTLHQPQHF
clone_size: NA; v_call: TRBV19; d_call: NA; j_call: TRBJ2-1; cdr3_nt: TGTGCCAGTAGTATTCTACAGGGCACCCACAATGAGCAGTTCTTC; cdr3_aa: CASSILQGTHNEQFF
clone_size: NA; v_call: TRBV30; d_call: TRBD1; j_call: TRBJ2-3; cdr3_nt: TGTGCCTGGAGTCGGGGGACAGGGCAGGGAGATACGCAGTATTTT; cdr3_aa: CAWSRGTGQGDTQYF
clone_size: NA; v_call: TRBV5-4; d_call: NA; j_call: TRBJ1-2; cdr3_nt: TGTGCCAGCAGCCCTCTAGGGGGCTATGGCTACACCTTC; cdr3_aa: CASSPLGGYGYTF
clone_size: few; v_call: TRBV4-2; d_call: NA; j_call: TRBJ1-1; cdr3_nt: TGTGCCAGCAGGCGGGAACAGTCGAACACTGAAGCTTTCTTT; cdr3_aa: CASRREQSNTEAFF
clone_size: NA; v_call: TRBV5-4; d_call: NA; j_call: TRBJ1-3; cdr3_nt: TGTGCCAGCAGCTTGGCGGGGGGAAACACCATATATTTT; cdr3_aa: CASSLAGGNTIYF
clone_size: NA; v_call: TRBV6-1; d_call: NA; j_call: TRBJ2-5; cdr3_nt: TGTGCCACCTCGGTTGGGACCCAGTACTTC; cdr3_aa: CATSVGTQYF
clone_size: NA; v_call: TRBV28; d_call: NA; j_call: TRBJ2-7; cdr3_nt: TGTGCCAGCAGTTGGGACAACGAGCAGTACTTC; cdr3_aa: CASSWDNEQYF